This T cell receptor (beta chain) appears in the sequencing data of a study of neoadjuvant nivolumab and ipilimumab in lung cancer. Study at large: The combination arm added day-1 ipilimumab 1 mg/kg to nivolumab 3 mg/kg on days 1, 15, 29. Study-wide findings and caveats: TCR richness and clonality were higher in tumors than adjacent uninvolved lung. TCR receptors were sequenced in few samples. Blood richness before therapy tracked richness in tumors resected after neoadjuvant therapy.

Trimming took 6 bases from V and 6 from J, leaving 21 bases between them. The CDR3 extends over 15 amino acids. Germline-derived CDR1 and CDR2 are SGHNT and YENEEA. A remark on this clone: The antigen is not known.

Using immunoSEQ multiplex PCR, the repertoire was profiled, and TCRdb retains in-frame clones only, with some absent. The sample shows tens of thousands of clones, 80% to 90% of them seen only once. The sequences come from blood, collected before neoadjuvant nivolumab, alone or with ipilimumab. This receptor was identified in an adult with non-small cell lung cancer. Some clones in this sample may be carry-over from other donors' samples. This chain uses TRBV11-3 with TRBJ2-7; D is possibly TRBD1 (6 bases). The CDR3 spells CASSLGTGRDSEQYF. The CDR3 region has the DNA TGTGCCAGCAGTCTAGGCACAGGGCGCGATAGCGAGCAGTACTTC.